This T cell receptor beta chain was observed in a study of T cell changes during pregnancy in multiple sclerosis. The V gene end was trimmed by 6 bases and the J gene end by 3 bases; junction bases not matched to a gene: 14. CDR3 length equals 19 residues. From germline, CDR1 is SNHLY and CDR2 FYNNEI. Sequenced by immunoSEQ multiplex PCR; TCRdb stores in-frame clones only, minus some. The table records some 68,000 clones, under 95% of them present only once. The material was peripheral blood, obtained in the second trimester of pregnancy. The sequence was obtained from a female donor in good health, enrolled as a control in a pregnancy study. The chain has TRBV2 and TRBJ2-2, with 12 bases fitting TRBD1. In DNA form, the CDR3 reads TGTGCCAGCAGGGCCCTGTCCCGGGACAGGGGGCGATACACCGGGGAGCTGTTTTTT. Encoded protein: CASRALSRDRGRYTGELFF.